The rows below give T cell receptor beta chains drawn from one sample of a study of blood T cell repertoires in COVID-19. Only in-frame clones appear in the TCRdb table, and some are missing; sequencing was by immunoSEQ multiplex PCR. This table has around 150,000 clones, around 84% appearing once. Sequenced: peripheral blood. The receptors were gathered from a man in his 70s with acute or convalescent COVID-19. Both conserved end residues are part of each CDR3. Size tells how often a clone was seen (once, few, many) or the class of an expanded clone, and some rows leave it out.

cdr3_aa: CASSYSAGSSYEQYF
j_call: TRBJ2-7
clone_size: NA
v_call: TRBV6-5

cdr3_aa: CASIQPRNTEAFF
j_call: TRBJ1-1
clone_size: NA
v_call: TRBV19

cdr3_aa: CASSLGLYNEQFF
j_call: TRBJ2-1
clone_size: NA
v_call: TRBV11-3

cdr3_aa: CASGFGGGSYEQYF
j_call: TRBJ2-7
clone_size: NA
v_call: TRBV12-5

cdr3_aa: CASSLGDTNSGNTIYF
j_call: TRBJ1-3
clone_size: NA
v_call: TRBV5-1

cdr3_aa: CASSHGGLAVKNNEQFF
j_call: TRBJ2-1
clone_size: NA
v_call: TRBV4-2

cdr3_aa: CASSLGVLDSPLHF
j_call: TRBJ1-6
clone_size: NA
v_call: TRBV5-1

cdr3_aa: CASSPTGPYNEQFF
j_call: TRBJ2-1
clone_size: NA
v_call: TRBV5-1

cdr3_aa: CASSYSRSAPHTEAFF
j_call: TRBJ1-1
clone_size: once
v_call: TRBV6-5

cdr3_aa: CASSLTGYTEAFF
j_call: TRBJ1-1
clone_size: NA
v_call: TRBV12-3/TRBV12-4

cdr3_aa: CASSLRDRVEGEQFF
j_call: TRBJ2-1
clone_size: NA
v_call: TRBV18

cdr3_aa: CASSRERIGYTF
j_call: TRBJ1-2
clone_size: few
v_call: TRBV3-1/TRBV3-2

cdr3_aa: CASSDLPNQGGYTF
j_call: TRBJ1-2
clone_size: NA
v_call: TRBV6-4

cdr3_aa: CASSLDRGPNQPQHF
j_call: TRBJ1-5
clone_size: NA
v_call: TRBV6-5

cdr3_aa: CASSKARGAQPQHF
j_call: TRBJ1-5
clone_size: NA
v_call: TRBV21-1

cdr3_aa: CASSKHRARETQYF
j_call: TRBJ2-5
clone_size: NA
v_call: TRBV5-4

cdr3_aa: CASTPGGVLYGYTF
j_call: TRBJ1-2
clone_size: NA
v_call: TRBV13

cdr3_aa: CASSLPGGMQYF
j_call: TRBJ2-7
clone_size: NA
v_call: TRBV11-2

cdr3_aa: CSAPDRGNNEQFF
j_call: TRBJ2-1
clone_size: NA
v_call: TRBV29-1

cdr3_aa: CASSQAGPSTGADTQYF
j_call: TRBJ2-3
clone_size: once
v_call: TRBV4-2

cdr3_aa: CASSQVGTPAEQYF
j_call: TRBJ2-7
clone_size: NA
v_call: TRBV5-1

cdr3_aa: CASSAQGDTGELFF
j_call: TRBJ2-2
clone_size: NA
v_call: TRBV2

cdr3_aa: CAARAGGSGNEQFF
j_call: TRBJ2-1
clone_size: once
v_call: TRBV10-2

cdr3_aa: CASSSTQYRNTGELFF
j_call: TRBJ2-2
clone_size: few
v_call: TRBV5-8

cdr3_aa: CASSQRSQGPYEQYF
j_call: TRBJ2-7
clone_size: NA
v_call: TRBV3-1/TRBV3-2

cdr3_aa: CASSSQGIGYEQYF
j_call: TRBJ2-7
clone_size: NA
v_call: TRBV7-8